The rows below give T cell receptor beta chains drawn from one sample of a study of response to subunit inactivated influenza vaccine. TCRdb ran MiXCR on the RT-PCR reads and lists one entry per CDR3 protein. The repertoire holds over 450,000 distinct CDR3 sequences, with roughly 13% as singletons. The sample in question was PBMCs from blood, obtained roughly 6 weeks after vaccination. Receptors were obtained from a man over 45 who received an inactivated influenza vaccine. CDR3s include the opening cysteine and the closing phenylalanine or tryptophan. The order of the fields is V gene, J gene, clone size, CDR3 protein. Clone size is stated in some rows and not others, as once, few, many or a class when expanded.

TRBV12-3/TRBV12-4,TRBJ1-1,few,CASSPSQGGTEAFF
TRBV5-1,TRBJ2-1,-,CASSSGGHTGQGIEQFF
TRBV6-5,TRBJ1-4,many,CASSYKGRTFNEKLFF
TRBV29-1,TRBJ2-7,few,CSVEDRAGNYEQYF
TRBV27,TRBJ1-5,few,CASSPRQTLGGNQPQHF
TRBV5-1,TRBJ1-1,few,CASSLGTGGSAFF
TRBV4-3,TRBJ1-1,many,CASSQDWEGNTEAFF
TRBV5-4,TRBJ2-3,few,CASSIPGSTDTQYF
TRBV30,TRBJ2-1,-,CAWRKLAGGMNEQFF
TRBV25-1,TRBJ2-1,-,CASSEMGGRGINEQFF
TRBV6-5,TRBJ2-5,many,CASSYSAGTQYF
TRBV7-2,TRBJ2-1,many,CASSPGQGNEQFF
TRBV20-1,TRBJ2-5,many,CSAKQIQETQYF
TRBV6-2/TRBV6-3,TRBJ2-1,-,CASSHQWGEQFF
TRBV28,TRBJ2-5,-,CASSKGVGGLWETQYF
TRBV5-1,TRBJ2-2,-,CASSPRGLVGELFF
TRBV7-2,TRBJ2-1,many,CASSLRFYEQFF
TRBV29-1,TRBJ2-4,many,CSVVHSLAKNIQYF
TRBV12-3/TRBV12-4,TRBJ1-1,-,CASSLSIVGGTEAFF
TRBV15,TRBJ2-5,many,CATSARGGQETQYF
TRBV12-3/TRBV12-4,TRBJ1-1,-,CASREGEAEAFF
TRBV7-2,TRBJ2-3,few,CASSLVWTTSTDTQYF
TRBV7-8,TRBJ2-7,-,CASSFDSGVIYEQYF
TRBV3-1,TRBJ2-7,-,CASSHQGAPSDEQYF
TRBV10-3,TRBJ2-3,-,CAINADTTDTQYF
TRBV5-1,TRBJ2-1,few,CASSTQRSYNEQFF
TRBV12-3/TRBV12-4,TRBJ1-5,many,CASSQQGSGQPQHF
TRBV6-2/TRBV6-3,TRBJ2-1,-,CASSYGGTRVREQFF
TRBV15,TRBJ2-2,-,CATQTGPNTGELFF
TRBV29-1,TRBJ1-5,few,CSVEAGVNQPQHF
TRBV6-2/TRBV6-3,TRBJ2-6,-,CASSRFISGANVLTF
TRBV12-3/TRBV12-4,TRBJ2-5,few,CASSFMGREVLFETQYF
TRBV4-2,TRBJ2-3,many,CASSHDQTDTQYF
TRBV7-8,TRBJ2-3,few,CASSILAGGSTDTQYF
TRBV6-2/TRBV6-3,TRBJ2-5,few,CASTQMAGLRETQYF
TRBV12-3/TRBV12-4,TRBJ2-7,-,CASSPDGTTINEQYF
TRBV3-1,TRBJ2-1,few,CASSRGTRSALNEQFF
TRBV12-3/TRBV12-4,TRBJ1-3,-,CASRGFENTIYF
TRBV28,TRBJ2-6,few,CASTTTGANVLTF
TRBV4-3,TRBJ1-2,-,CASSQGEGGQNYGYTF
TRBV4-3,TRBJ1-6,few,CASSQDLRLDSPLHF
TRBV7-6,TRBJ2-5,many,CASSSGQQETQYF
TRBV20-1,TRBJ2-3,few,CSASGGADTQYF
TRBV12-3/TRBV12-4,TRBJ2-1,many,CASSGTGDVNDEQFF
TRBV11-1,TRBJ2-1,few,CASSKRLAGAYNEQFF
TRBV12-3/TRBV12-4,TRBJ2-1,many,CASRDRGYNEQFF
TRBV20-1,TRBJ2-1,few,CSAIGRIGGEQFF
TRBV11-2,TRBJ2-1,many,CASHPLAGGPYEQFF
TRBV5-1,TRBJ2-7,-,CASSLLWGSGRTSYEQYF
TRBV13,TRBJ2-1,-,CASSPRGGRGRYGEQFF